This T cell receptor (beta chain) was recovered during a study of a mutant IDH1 vaccine in newly diagnosed glioma. Study context: Most patients had radiochemotherapy with temozolomide before enrollment; others had one alone.

Only in-frame clones appear in the TCRdb table, and some are missing; sequencing was by immunoSEQ multiplex PCR. There are tens of thousands of clones in the sample; 75% to 90% occur only once, and about 2.2% lies in the top ten. As for time point: baseline, week 1 (first vaccination visit). Treatment here: pre-vaccination baseline after standard-of-care therapy. The donor cohort comprised cases of new WHO grade 3 or 4 IDH1-mutant, ATRX-lost astrocytoma. Trimming removed 4 bases at V and 0 bases at J, with 18 bases between. CDR3 length equals 17 residues. Germline CDR1 and CDR2: MNHEY and SMNVEV (reference sequence).

The sequence derives from a man aged 40-49 years with glioma. The V call is TRBV27, the J call TRBJ1-1; D is possibly TRBD1 (6 bases). The sequencing here drew on PBMCs, taken from a glioma patient treated with radiotherapy, temozolomide or both. Here the CDR3 DNA reads TGTGCCAGCAGTTCCCGGTGGGGGGCGGCGGTGAACACTGAAGCTTTCTTT. Its protein product is CASSSRWGAAVNTEAFF.